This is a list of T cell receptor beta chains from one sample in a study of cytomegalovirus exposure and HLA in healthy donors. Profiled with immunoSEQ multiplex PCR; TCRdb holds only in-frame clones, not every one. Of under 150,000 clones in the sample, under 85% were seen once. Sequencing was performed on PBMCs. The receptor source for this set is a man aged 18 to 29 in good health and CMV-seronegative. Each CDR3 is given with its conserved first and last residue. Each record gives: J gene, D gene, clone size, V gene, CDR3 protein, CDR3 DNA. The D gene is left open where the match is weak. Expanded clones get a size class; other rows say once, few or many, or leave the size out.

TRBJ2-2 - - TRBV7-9 CASSFRGLNTGELFF TGTGCCAGCAGCTTTCGGGGATTAAACACCGGGGAGCTGTTTTTT
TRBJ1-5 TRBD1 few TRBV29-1 CRTGAGGSNQPQHF TGCAGAACGGGGGCAGGGGGTAGCAATCAGCCCCAGCATTTT
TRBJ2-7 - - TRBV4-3 CASSQGDRTYEQYF TGCGCCAGCAGCCAAGGAGACAGAACCTACGAGCAGTACTTC
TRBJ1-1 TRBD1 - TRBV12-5 CASGLVTGGDTEAFF TGTGCTAGTGGTTTGGTAACAGGGGGGGACACTGAAGCTTTCTTT
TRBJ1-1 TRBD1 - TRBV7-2 CASSSNRGDTEAFF TGTGCCAGCAGCTCCAACAGGGGCGACACTGAAGCTTTCTTT
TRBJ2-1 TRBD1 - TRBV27 CASSGTGRYNEQFF TGTGCCAGCAGCGGGACAGGGAGGTACAATGAGCAGTTCTTC
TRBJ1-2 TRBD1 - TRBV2 CASREDRGRSGYTF TGTGCCAGCAGAGAGGACAGGGGGCGGAGTGGCTACACCTTC
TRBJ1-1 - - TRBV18 CASSPEGTEAFF TGTGCCAGCTCACCGGAGGGCACTGAAGCTTTCTTT
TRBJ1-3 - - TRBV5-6 CASSLAQRLISGNTIYF TGTGCCAGCAGCTTAGCACAAAGACTGATCTCTGGAAACACCATATATTTT
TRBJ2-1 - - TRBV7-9 CSSSRGNEQFF TGTTCCAGCAGCAGGGGAAATGAGCAGTTCTTC
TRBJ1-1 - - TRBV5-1 CASSLAGATEAFF TGCGCCAGCAGCTTGGCTGGGGCCACTGAAGCTTTCTTT
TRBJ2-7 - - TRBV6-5 CASSERGRTYEQYF TGTGCCAGCAGTGAAAGGGGTCGAACCTACGAGCAGTACTTC
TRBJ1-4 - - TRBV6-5 CASSKDSATNEKLFF TGTGCCAGCAGTAAAGACAGTGCAACTAATGAAAAACTGTTTTTT
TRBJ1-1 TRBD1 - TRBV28 CASHPSPGQGRTEAFF TGTGCCAGCCACCCATCTCCGGGACAGGGACGTACTGAAGCTTTCTTT
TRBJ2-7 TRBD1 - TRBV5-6 CASSLANRGIEQYF TGTGCCAGCAGCTTGGCCAACAGGGGAATCGAGCAGTACTTC
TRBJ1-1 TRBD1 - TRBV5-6 CASSFRETGGLKAFF TGTGCCAGCAGCTTCCGGGAGACAGGGGGATTAAAAGCTTTCTTT
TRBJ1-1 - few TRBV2 CASRQPSGFTEAFF TGTGCCAGCAGGCAGCCATCGGGGTTCACTGAAGCTTTCTTT
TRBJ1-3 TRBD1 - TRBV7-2 CASSLGQGGNTIYF TGTGCCAGCAGCTTGGGACAGGGGGGAAACACCATATATTTT
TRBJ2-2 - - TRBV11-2 CASSPGQLNTGELFF TGTGCCAGCAGCCCAGGACAGCTGAACACCGGGGAGCTGTTTTTT
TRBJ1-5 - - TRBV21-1 CASSRGGRPYSNQPQHF TGTGCCAGCAGCAGGGGGGGCAGACCTTATAGCAATCAGCCCCAGCATTTT
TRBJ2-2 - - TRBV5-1 CASSLLRSGTGELFF TGCGCCAGCAGCTTGTTAAGATCGGGAACCGGGGAGCTGTTTTTT
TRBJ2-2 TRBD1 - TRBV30 CAFLEGTGSFAGELFF TGTGCCTTCCTAGAAGGGACAGGGTCGTTCGCCGGGGAGCTGTTTTTT
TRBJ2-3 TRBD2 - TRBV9 CASSPYGGVTDTQYF TGTGCCAGCAGCCCCTATGGGGGGGTCACAGATACGCAGTATTTT
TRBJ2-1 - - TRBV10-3 CAISDRTRGELNNEQFF TGTGCCATCAGTGATAGGACTAGGGGGGAGCTGAACAATGAGCAGTTCTTC
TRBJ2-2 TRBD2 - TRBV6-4 CASSLLAGGRTGELFF TGTGCCAGCAGCCTGCTAGCGGGGGGACGAACCGGGGAGCTGTTTTTT
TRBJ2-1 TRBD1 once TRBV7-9 CASSSRVGGPSYNEQFF TGTGCCAGCAGCTCCAGGGTAGGGGGCCCATCCTACAATGAGCAGTTCTTC
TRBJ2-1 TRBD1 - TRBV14 CASSRTGAPYDEQFF TGTGCCAGCAGCCGGACAGGGGCCCCCTACGATGAGCAGTTCTTC
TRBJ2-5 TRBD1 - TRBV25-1 CASSGRQGAQRETQYF TGTGCCAGCAGTGGAAGACAGGGGGCTCAAAGAGAGACCCAGTACTTC
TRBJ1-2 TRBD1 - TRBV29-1 CSVEEGGTNYGYTF TGCAGCGTTGAAGAAGGGGGCACGAACTATGGCTACACCTTC
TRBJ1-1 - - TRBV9 CASSVVGEMNTEAFF TGTGCCAGCAGCGTAGTTGGGGAGATGAACACTGAAGCTTTCTTT
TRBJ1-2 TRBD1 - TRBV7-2 CASSLIGTGAISNYGYTF TGTGCCAGCAGCCTAATAGGGACAGGGGCTATATCTAACTATGGCTACACCTTC
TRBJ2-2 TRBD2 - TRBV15 CATSRPTSGPNTGELFF TGTGCCACCAGCAGGCCCACTAGCGGGCCCAACACCGGGGAGCTGTTTTTT
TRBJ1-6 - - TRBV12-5 CASGLIGPGFYNSPLHF TGTGCTAGTGGTTTGATAGGCCCGGGATTCTATAATTCACCCCTCCACTTT
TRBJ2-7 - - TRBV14 CASSQAGRGYEQYF TGTGCCAGCAGCCAGGCTGGTAGGGGCTACGAGCAGTACTTC
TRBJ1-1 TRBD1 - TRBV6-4 CASSEHGTGVTEAFF TGTGCCAGCAGTGAACACGGGACAGGGGTTACTGAAGCTTTCTTT
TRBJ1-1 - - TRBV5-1 CASSLDPAGVNTEAFF TGCGCCAGCAGCTTGGACCCGGCAGGGGTAAACACTGAAGCTTTCTTT